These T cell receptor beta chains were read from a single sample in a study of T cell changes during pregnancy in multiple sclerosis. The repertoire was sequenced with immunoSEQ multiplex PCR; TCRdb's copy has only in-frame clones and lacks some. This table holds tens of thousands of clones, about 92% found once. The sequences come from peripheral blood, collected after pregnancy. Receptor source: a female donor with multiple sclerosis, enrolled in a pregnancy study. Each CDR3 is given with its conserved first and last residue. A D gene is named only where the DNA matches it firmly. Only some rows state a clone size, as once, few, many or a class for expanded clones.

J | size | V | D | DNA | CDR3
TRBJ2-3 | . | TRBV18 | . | TGTGCCAGCTCAGGAGATGCCAAGGATACGCAGTATTTT | CASSGDAKDTQYF
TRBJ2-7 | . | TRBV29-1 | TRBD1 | TGCAGCGTTGACCCGGGACAGGGGACCTACGAGCAGTACTTC | CSVDPGQGTYEQYF
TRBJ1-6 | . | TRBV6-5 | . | TGTGCCAGCAGACTTGGGGAGGATTCACCCCTCCACTTT | CASRLGEDSPLHF
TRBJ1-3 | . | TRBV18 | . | TGTGCCAGCTCACCACGGAATCCCCGGGAATCTGGAAACACCATATATTTT | CASSPRNPRESGNTIYF
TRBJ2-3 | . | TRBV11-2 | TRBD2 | TGTGCCAGCAGTCGGGAGGCAGATACGCAGTATTTT | CASSREADTQYF
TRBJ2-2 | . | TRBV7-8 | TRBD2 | TGTGCCAGCAGCTTAAGCGGGGGTGACACCGGGGAGCTGTTTTTT | CASSLSGGDTGELFF
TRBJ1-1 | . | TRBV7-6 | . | TGTGCCAGCTCTCCTAACGAAGGGCCAGGGGCCGAAGCTTTCTTT | CASSPNEGPGAEAFF
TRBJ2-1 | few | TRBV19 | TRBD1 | TGTGCCAGTAGTATAGATCTCATATATGACAGGGGGGCCTACAATGAGCAGTTCTTC | CASSIDLIYDRGAYNEQFF
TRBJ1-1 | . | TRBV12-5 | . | TGTGCTAGTGGTTTGGCCCACAGCCGCCTGAACACTGAAGCTTTCTTT | CASGLAHSRLNTEAFF
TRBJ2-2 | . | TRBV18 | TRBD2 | TGTGCCAGCTCACCATGGCTAGCGGGGGCCGGTAACACCGGGGAGCTGTTTTTT | CASSPWLAGAGNTGELFF
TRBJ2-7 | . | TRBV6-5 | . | TGTGCCAGCACCTTTTCGGTGCTCTCCTACGAGCAGTACTTC | CASTFSVLSYEQYF
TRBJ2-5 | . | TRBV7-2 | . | TGTGCCAGCAGCTTAGGCAGGGAAGGGACCCAGTACTTC | CASSLGREGTQYF
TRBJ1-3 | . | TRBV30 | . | TGTGCCTGGACCCGGACAACCCTGAACACCATATATTTT | CAWTRTTLNTIYF
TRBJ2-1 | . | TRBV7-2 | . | TGTGCCAGCAGCTTAGCCCGAGGCAATGAGCAGTTCTTC | CASSLARGNEQFF
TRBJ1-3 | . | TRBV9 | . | TGTGCCAGCAGCGTAGGCCGCAACCAGGGCCGCCGCTCTGGAAACACCATATATTTT | CASSVGRNQGRRSGNTIYF
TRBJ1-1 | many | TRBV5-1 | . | TGCGCCAGCAGCTTGGGTCCGGGGGGCGCGTCGGCCACTGAAGCTTTCTTT | CASSLGPGGASATEAFF
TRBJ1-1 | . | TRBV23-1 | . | TGCGCCAGCAGTCAAGCTACAGGGAAGGAAAACACTGAAGCTTTCTTT | CASSQATGKENTEAFF
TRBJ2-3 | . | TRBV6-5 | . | TGTGCCAGCAGCCTCCCTCCAGATACGCAGTATTTT | CASSLPPDTQYF
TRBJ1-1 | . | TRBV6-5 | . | TGTGCCAGCTCGCGTAGACGACAGGCTGAAGCTTTCTTT | CASSRRRQAEAFF
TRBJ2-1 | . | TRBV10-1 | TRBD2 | TGCGCCAGCAGCCTAGCGGCAAACAATGAGCAGTTCTTC | CASSLAANNEQFF
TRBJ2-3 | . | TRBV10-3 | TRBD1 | TGTGCCATCAGACAGGGGGCATCCGATACGCAGTATTTT | CAIRQGASDTQYF
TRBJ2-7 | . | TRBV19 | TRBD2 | TGTGCCAGTAGTTCGGCTAGCGGGAGGCCCTCCTACGAGCAGTACTTC | CASSSASGRPSYEQYF
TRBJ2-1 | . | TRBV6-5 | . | TGTGCCAGCAGTTACAATGCGGCAGGGATTAGGAATGAGCAGTTCTTC | CASSYNAAGIRNEQFF
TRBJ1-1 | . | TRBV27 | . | TGTGCCAGCAGTTTATCCCGGGGGGCGGTCAACACTGAAGCTTTCTTT | CASSLSRGAVNTEAFF
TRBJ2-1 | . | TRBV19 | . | TGTGCCAGTAGCCTTCAACCGGGACAATTGGGTGAGCAGTTCTTC | CASSLQPGQLGEQFF
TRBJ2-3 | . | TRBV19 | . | TGTGCCAGTAGTGGGCCAGATGCGACAGATACGCAGTATTTT | CASSGPDATDTQYF
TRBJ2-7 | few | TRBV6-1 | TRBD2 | TGTGCCAGCAACCGGGGCGGGAGCTACGAGCAGTACTTC | CASNRGGSYEQYF
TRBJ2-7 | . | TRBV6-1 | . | TGTGCCAGCAGACAGGGATTCTCCTACGAGCAGTACTTC | CASRQGFSYEQYF
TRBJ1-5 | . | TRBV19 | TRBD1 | TGTGCCAGTAGTTCGACAGGGGTGAGAAATCAGCCCCAGCATTTT | CASSSTGVRNQPQHF
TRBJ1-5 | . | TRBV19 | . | TGTGCCAGTAATTGGCAGGTAACTAGCAATCAGCCCCAGCATTTT | CASNWQVTSNQPQHF
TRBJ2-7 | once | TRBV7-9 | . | TGTGCCAGCTGCCCCAAACTCATCTACGAGCAGTACTTC | CASCPKLIYEQYF
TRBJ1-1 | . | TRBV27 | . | TGTGCCAGCAGTTTCTCGGGACAAGAAGCTTTCTTT | CASSFSGQEAFF
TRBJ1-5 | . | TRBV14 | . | TGCGCCAGCAGCCCGCCGGGGGTATTTCGGCCCCAGCATTTT | CASSPPGVFRPQHF
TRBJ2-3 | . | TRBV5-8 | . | TGTGCCAGCAGCCATGGACGGTCCTGGGGAGGCACAGATACGCAGTATTTT | CASSHGRSWGGTDTQYF
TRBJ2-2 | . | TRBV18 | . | TGTGCCAGCTCACCCGGTAGCACCCGAGCCGGGGAGCTGTTTTTT | CASSPGSTRAGELFF
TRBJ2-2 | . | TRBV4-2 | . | TGTGCCAGCAGCCAAGTAGGGGGTAGGGTTACCGGGGAGCTGTTTTTT | CASSQVGGRVTGELFF
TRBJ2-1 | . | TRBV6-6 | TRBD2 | TGTGCCAGCACACAGATTAGCGGGAGTTTCTACAATGAGCAGTTCTTC | CASTQISGSFYNEQFF
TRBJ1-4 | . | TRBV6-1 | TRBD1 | TGTGCCAGCAGTCCGACAGGGGTTAGGGAAAAACTGTTTTTT | CASSPTGVREKLFF
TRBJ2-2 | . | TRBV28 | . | TGTGCCAGCAGTTTATTGGGGGGGCAGGGAGAGTACACCGGGGAGCTGTTTTTT | CASSLLGGQGEYTGELFF
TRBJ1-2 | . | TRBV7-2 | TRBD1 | TGTGCCAGCAGCCCACAGGGGTTAACTTATGGCTACACCTTC | CASSPQGLTYGYTF
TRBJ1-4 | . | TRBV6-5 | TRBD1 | TGTGCCAGCAGTTACAGGGACAGGGTTTGGTTAGGGGAACTGTTTTTT | CASSYRDRVWLGELFF